This T cell receptor (beta chain) is from a study of human T cells and chemical hapten exposure. Whole-study context: TCR yield per sample varied, mainly due to pooled library volumes.

Trimming cost V 6 bases and J 3 bases, with 9 bases left between them. CDR1 and CDR2 (germline): MNHEY, SVGEGT. There are 13 residues in the CDR3. General observations from the study: No alteration of TCRs above 1 in 1000 frequency was seen with DPC sensitization.

TCRdb reanalysed the RACE reads using MiXCR and keeps one entry per CDR3 protein. The data contain around 120,000 distinct CDR3 sequences, approximately 11% of them singletons. The time point denotes: patch test 1, 2 weeks after DPC sensitization. Treatment in this sample: therapeutic diphenylcyclopropenone sensitization with weekly scalp DPC. Those who donated were patients with alopecia, 18 to 70 years of age, and suitable for DPC. Researchers extracted total RNA from unfractionated whole blood. To note about this clonotype: What it recognizes is unknown.

Specimen: whole blood, collected in connection with sensitization to the hapten diphenylcyclopropenone (DPC). The source is a woman aged 40 to 50 with alopecia areata. Some clones in this sample may be carry-over from other donors' samples. V usage is TRBV6-2 or TRBV6-3 and J usage is TRBJ2-1; no reliable D call. As DNA, the CDR3 is TGTGCCAGCAGCCTCATACGCTACAATGAGCAGTTCTTC. Amino acid sequence: CASSLIRYNEQFF.